This TCR beta chain was recorded in a study of early T cells in non-severe SARS-CoV-2 infection. Trimming shortened V by 0 bases and J by 2 bases, and 13 bases separated the two germline ends. The germline V gene has CDR1 MGHRA and CDR2 YSYEKL. The CDR3 consists of 16 residues. TCRdb re-called the 5' RACE reads with MiXCR, one entry per CDR3 protein. The sample holds 90,000 to 130,000 distinct CDR3 sequences, around an eighth seen once. The TCR comes from an adult who was a healthcare worker with PCR-confirmed SARS-CoV-2 infection or an uninfected control (not recorded which). The source was whole blood, collected at baseline. The rearrangement uses TRBV4-1 and TRBJ2-5, with D perhaps TRBD1 (5 bases). CDR3 amino acids: CASSQDLRDSQETQYF. The DNA of the CDR3 is TGCGCCAGCAGCCAAGATTTACGTGACAGTCAAGAGACCCAGTACTTC.